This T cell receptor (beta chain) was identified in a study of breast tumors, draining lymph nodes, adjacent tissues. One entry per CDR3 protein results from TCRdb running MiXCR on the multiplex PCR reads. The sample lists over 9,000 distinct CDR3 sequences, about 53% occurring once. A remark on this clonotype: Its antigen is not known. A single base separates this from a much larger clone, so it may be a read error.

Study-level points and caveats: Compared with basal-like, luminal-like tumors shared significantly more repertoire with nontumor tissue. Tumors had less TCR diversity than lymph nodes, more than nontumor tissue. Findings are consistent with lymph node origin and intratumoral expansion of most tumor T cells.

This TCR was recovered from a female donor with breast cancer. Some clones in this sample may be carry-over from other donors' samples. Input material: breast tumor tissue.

The CDR3, as DNA: TGTGCTAGAGGTCCCTCCCGCGGTAGTACCTACAATGAGCAGTTCTTC. As protein: CARGPSRGSTYNEQFF. The chain combines TRBV12-5 with TRBJ2-1; D is undetermined. CDR3 size: 16 residues. V was trimmed by 9 bases and J by 2 bases, leaving 20 bases between them. The germline gives CDR1 LGHNT, CDR2 FRNRAP.